The source of this T cell receptor (beta chain) is a study of blood T cell repertoires in COVID-19. Study details: Samples of COVID-19 (acute and convalescent) were obtained from the United States, Italy and Spain.

Clones were sequenced by immunoSEQ multiplex PCR, and TCRdb holds only the in-frame ones, with some missing. The sample records fewer than 700,000 clones, 85% to 90% being singletons. Per the germline V gene, CDR1 is DFQATT and CDR2 is SNEGSKA (reference sequence). This CDR3 spans 11 amino acids. As for this clone: A junction end diverges from the germline sequence, so it may reflect a read error.

The chain links TRBV20-1 to TRBJ1-5, with D maybe TRBD1 (5 bases). This TCR was sampled from a woman aged 45 to 65 with COVID-19, enrolled during active disease. Sequencing was done on a sample of peripheral blood. The CDR3 region is CSAPSQGSLTF. The CDR3, as DNA: TGCAGTGCACCTAGTCAGGGCTCCCTCACCTTT.